The sequence of this T cell receptor beta chain was determined in a study of cytomegalovirus exposure and HLA in healthy donors. General study points: Being indistinguishable, some V segments were excluded, TRBV6-2 and TRBV6-3 among them.

Notes on this clone: Its antigen is as yet unknown.

The PCR employed 60 Vbeta primers together with 13 Jbeta primers. Only in-frame clones appear in the TCRdb table, and some are missing; sequencing was by immunoSEQ multiplex PCR. The specimen's table records under 250,000 clones. Germline CDR1 reads MDHEN; CDR2 reads SYDVKM. This CDR3 is built from 14 residues. The sequence derives from a girl aged 2-10 years in good health and CMV-seropositive. The material sequenced was PBMCs. The chain joins TRBV28 to TRBJ2-5; TRBD2 is a possible D gene (6 bases). The J call could be wrong; TRBJ2-7 is a better fit for the DNA end. The CDR3 nucleotides are TGTGCCAGCAGTTTAATCGGGAGCCCCTACGAGCAGTACTTC. The encoded protein is CASSLIGSPYEQYF.